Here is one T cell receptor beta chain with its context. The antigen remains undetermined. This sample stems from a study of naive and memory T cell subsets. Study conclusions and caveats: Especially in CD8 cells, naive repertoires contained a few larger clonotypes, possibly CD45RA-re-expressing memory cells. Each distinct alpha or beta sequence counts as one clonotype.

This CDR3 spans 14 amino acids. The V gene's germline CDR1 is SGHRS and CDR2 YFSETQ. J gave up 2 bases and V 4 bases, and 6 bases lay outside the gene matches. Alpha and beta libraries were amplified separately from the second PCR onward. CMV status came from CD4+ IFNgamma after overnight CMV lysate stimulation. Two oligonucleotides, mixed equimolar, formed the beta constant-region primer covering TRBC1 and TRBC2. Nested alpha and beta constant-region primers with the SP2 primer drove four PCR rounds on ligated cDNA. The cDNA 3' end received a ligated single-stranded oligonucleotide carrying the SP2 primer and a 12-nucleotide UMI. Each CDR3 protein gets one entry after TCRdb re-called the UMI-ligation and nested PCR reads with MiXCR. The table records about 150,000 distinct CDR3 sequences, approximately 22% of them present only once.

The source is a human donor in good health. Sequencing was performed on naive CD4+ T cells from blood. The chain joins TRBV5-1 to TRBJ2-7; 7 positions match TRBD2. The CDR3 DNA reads TGCGCCAGCAGCCCCAGGCTAGCGGCCTACGAGCAGTACTTC. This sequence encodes CASSPRLAAYEQYF.